This passage covers 32 T cell receptor beta chains from one sample sequenced in a study of cytomegalovirus exposure and HLA in healthy donors. A multiplex PCR was run with 60 Vbeta primers and 13 Jbeta primers. Sequencing used immunoSEQ multiplex PCR; TCRdb keeps in-frame clones, though not all of them. The sample carries about 270,000 clones, more than 80% recorded once. Sequencing was performed on PBMCs. These receptors came from a man aged 35 to 55 in good health and CMV-seropositive.

The V gene is TRBV13, the J gene TRBJ1-1, with 7 bases aligning to TRBD1. The V segment lost 5 bases and the J segment 0 bases; nucleotides outside the gene matches: 3. This CDR3 is 14 amino acids long. Germline V gene data show CDR1 as PRHDT and CDR2 as FYEKMQ (reference sequence). CDR3: CASSRQGLNTEAFF. The CDR3 DNA follows: TGTGCCAGCAGCCGACAGGGCCTGAACACTGAAGCTTTCTTT.

The CDR3 bases are TGTGCCAGCAGCTCCGGACTAGTCAACAATGAGCAGTTCTTC. Protein product: CASSSGLVNNEQFF. The V gene is TRBV5-8, the J gene TRBJ2-1; 7 bases line up with TRBD2. CDR1 and CDR2 from the germline V gene are SGHTS and YDEGEE. V was pared by 3 bases and J by 5 bases, with 5 bases of the junction left unmatched. The CDR3 spans 14 residues.

This clone was detected once. The chain couples TRBV7-9 to TRBJ1-2; D unresolved. Trimming removed 1 base at V and 8 bases at J, with 11 bases between. From germline, CDR1 is SEHNR and CDR2 FQNEAQ (reference sequence). The CDR3 contains 13 residues. The CDR3 here is CASSLGGRGGYTF. In DNA form, the CDR3 reads TGTGCCAGCAGCTTAGGAGGGCGTGGCGGCTACACCTTC.

A single count supports this clone. The chain joins TRBV11-2 to TRBJ1-2, with TRBD1 matching over 9 bases. This CDR3 comprises 16 residues. Germline trimming cut 1 base from V and 3 bases from J; bases unmatched to any gene: 6. Germline V gene lookup returns CDR1 SGHAT and CDR2 FQNNGV. DNA for the CDR3: TGTGCCAGCAGCTTAGCTTTGGGACAGGGCGACTATGGCTACACCTTC. Encoded protein: CASSLALGQGDYGYTF.

The genes are TRBV7-3 and TRBJ1-1; TRBD1 might be the D (6 bases). Germline assignment: CDR1 SGHTA and CDR2 FQGTGA. V lost 0 bases and J 6 bases, leaving 11 bases between the germline ends. The length of the CDR3 is 14 residues. The CDR3, as DNA: TGTGCCAGCAGCTTAACAGAGGGGGTATCTGAAGCTTTCTTT. Encoded protein: CASSLTEGVSEAFF.

The gene calls are TRBV25-1 and TRBJ2-7; 9 positions agree with TRBD2. The CDR3 runs 17 residues. Germline-derived CDR1 and CDR2 are MGHDK and SYGVNS. With 3 bases clipped from V and 3 bases from J, the junction kept 12 bases outside the gene matches. The CDR3 sequence: CASSDWRSGSLYYEQYF. The DNA of the CDR3 is TGTGCCAGCAGTGATTGGCGTAGCGGGAGTTTATACTACGAGCAGTACTTC.

The chain is built from TRBV28 and TRBJ1-5, with a possible D match to TRBD1 (6 bases). This CDR3 comprises 15 residues. Looked up from germline, CDR1 is MDHEN and CDR2 is SYDVKM. The V end was cut by 6 bases, the J end by 6 bases, with 18 bases between. DNA of the CDR3: TGTGCCAGCAGCCCTCGCGGGGGGCTAGGTCAGCCCCAGCATTTT. Translated, it gives CASSPRGGLGQPQHF. Drawing the rest from reference TRBV28 and TRBJ1-5, the complete variable domain is DVKVTQSSRYLVKRTGEKVFLECVQDMDHENMFWYRQDPGLGLRLIYFSYDVKMKEKGDIPEGYSVSREKKERFSLILESASTNQTSMYLCASSPRGGLGQPQHFGDGTRLSIL.

This clone was detected a few times. The chain links TRBV4-1 to TRBJ1-5; D not certain. The germline V gene has CDR1 MGHRA and CDR2 YSYEKL. This CDR3 spans 13 amino acids. V was shortened by 2 bases and J by 4 bases, with 6 bases between the two germline ends. CDR3 loop: CASSQLENQPQHF. The CDR3 DNA reads TGCGCCAGCAGCCAATTAGAAAATCAGCCCCAGCATTTT.

J is TRBJ1-5 and V is TRBV6-1; 10 bases agree with TRBD1. The germline gives CDR1 MNHNS, CDR2 SASEGT. This CDR3 region has 14 residues. J lost 6 bases, V lost 8 bases, and 7 bases had no gene match. The CDR3 protein is CASLRGQGGQPQHF. The CDR3 region has the DNA TGTGCCAGCCTGAGAGGACAGGGGGGTCAGCCCCAGCATTTT.

The chain is built from TRBV4-1 and TRBJ2-7; 7 nucleotides align to TRBD2. The junction had 8 bases not matched to a gene; V was cut back by 3 bases and J by 3 bases. Germline V gene lookup returns CDR1 MGHRA and CDR2 YSYEKL. The CDR3 spans 15 residues. Written as DNA, the CDR3 is TGCGCCAGCAGCCAGGAGCGGACTAGTCTCTACGAGCAGTACTTC. Translating it yields CASSQERTSLYEQYF.

The chain has TRBV20-1 and TRBJ1-1, with D perhaps TRBD1 (5 bases). Germline V CDR1 and CDR2: DFQATT, SNEGSKA (reference sequence). Trimming pared 5 bases from V and 7 bases from J, leaving 11 bases between. The CDR3 is 11 amino acids. Here the CDR3 DNA reads TGCAGTGCTGGGGGGAAGGGTGAAGCTTTCTTT. Its translation is CSAGGKGEAFF.

This clone was seen a handful of times. As DNA, the CDR3 is TGTGCCAGCAGTGAATCCGAACTGGACACTGAAGCTTTCTTT. It is translated as CASSESELDTEAFF. This chain connects TRBV6-1 to TRBJ1-1; no firm D call. Germline values: CDR1 MNHNS, CDR2 SASEGT. CDR3 size: 14 residues. V lost 2 bases and J 3 bases, leaving 10 bases between the germline ends.

The genes are TRBV11-2 and TRBJ2-3, with a weak D call TRBD2 (5 bases). Trimming removed 1 base from V and 6 bases from J, with 11 bases in between. There are 14 residues in the CDR3. Germline CDR1 reads SGHAT; CDR2 reads FQNNGV. The CDR3 loop is CASSLAGTGDTQYF. For the CDR3, the DNA is TGTGCCAGCAGCTTAGCGGGAACGGGGGATACGCAGTATTTT.

The rearrangement joins TRBV6-5 to TRBJ2-7; 8 bases line up with TRBD2. V shed 2 bases and J 2 bases; nucleotides not matched to a gene: 8. This CDR3 region has 16 residues. Looked up from germline, CDR1 is MNHEY and CDR2 is SVGAGI. The chain's CDR3 is CASSYVPGGAAYEQYF. The CDR3 DNA is TGTGCCAGCAGTTACGTCCCGGGGGGGGCAGCCTACGAGCAGTACTTC.

As for this clone: This specimen includes other DNA sequences encoding the same CDR3. The rearrangement joins TRBV5-1 to TRBJ2-1; 11 nucleotides agree with TRBD2. CDR1 and CDR2 (germline): SGHRS, YFSETQ. Trimming at V came to 0 bases and at J to 1 base, leaving 0 bases not matched to a gene. The CDR3 length is 16 residues. CDR3 sequence reads: CASSLGTSGSYNEQFF. Here the CDR3 DNA reads TGCGCCAGCAGCTTGGGGACTAGCGGGTCCTACAATGAGCAGTTCTTC.

V is TRBV18 and J is TRBJ2-7; 9 bases fit TRBD2. With 3 bases clipped from V and 4 bases from J, the junction kept 7 bases outside the gene matches. The length of the CDR3 is 15 residues. Germline V gene data show CDR1 as KGHSH and CDR2 as LQKENI. Here the CDR3 reads CASSPSGSLAYEQYF. CDR3 coding DNA: TGTGCCAGCTCACCTAGCGGGAGTTTGGCGTACGAGCAGTACTTC.

This clone showed up just a few times. This sample also contains other DNA sequences that code for the same CDR3. This chain connects TRBV19 to TRBJ2-1; 8 nucleotides align to TRBD2. Germline V gene lookup returns CDR1 LNHDA and CDR2 SQIVND (reference sequence). Trimming at V came to 3 bases and at J to 3 bases, leaving 4 bases not matched to a gene. This CDR3 is built from 15 residues. CDR3 region: CASSIGLAGYNEQFF. DNA for the CDR3: TGTGCCAGTAGTATTGGGCTAGCGGGCTACAATGAGCAGTTCTTC.

The J gene is TRBJ2-1, the V gene TRBV6-1; 9 bases agree with TRBD1. Trimming at V came to 1 base and at J to 4 bases, leaving 2 bases not matched to a gene. CDR1 and CDR2 (germline): MNHNS, SASEGT. The CDR3 length is 15 residues. CDR3 nucleotides: TGTGCCAGCAGTGAAGGGGACAGGGTGTACAATGAGCAGTTCTTC. This codes for CASSEGDRVYNEQFF.

This clone came up once. The same CDR3 arises from other DNA sequences in this sample as well. This chain links TRBV27 with TRBJ2-7; TRBD2 is a possible D gene (6 bases). Germline V gene sequence: CDR1 MNHEY, CDR2 SMNVEV (reference sequence). This CDR3 has 13 residues. V was pared by 5 bases and J by 1 base, with 9 bases between. CDR3 bases: TGTGCCAGCAGTCTCGGGAGATCCTACGAGCAGTACTTC. It encodes CASSLGRSYEQYF.

This chain links TRBV7-6 with TRBJ2-7, with a weak D call TRBD2 (6 bases). The CDR3 sequence is 13 residues long. Per germline, CDR1 SGHVS and CDR2 FNYEAQ. V lost 4 bases, J lost 5 bases, and 12 bases lay in between. The CDR3 nucleotides are TGTGCCAGCAGCTACCCAGGGAGGCACGAGCAGTACTTC. Translating it yields CASSYPGRHEQYF. Looking up the rest from reference TRBV7-6 and TRBJ2-7 gives the full variable domain: GAGVSQSPRYKVTKRGQDVALRCDPISGHVSLYWYRQALGQGPEFLTYFNYEAQQDKSGLPNDRFSAERPEGSISTLTIQRTEQRDSAMYRCASSYPGRHEQYFGPGTRLTVT.

Remarks on this clone: This sample includes further DNA sequences coding for the same CDR3. The V and J genes are TRBV6-5 and TRBJ1-5; TRBD1 aligns across 8 bases. The V gene end was trimmed by 6 bases and the J gene end by 4 bases; junction bases not matched to a gene: 5. The CDR3 length is 14 residues. Per the germline V gene, CDR1 is MNHEY and CDR2 is SVGAGI. CDR3 in amino acids: CASSPDRGNQPQHF. CDR3 bases: TGTGCCAGCAGCCCAGACAGGGGTAATCAGCCCCAGCATTTT.

The gene calls are TRBV4-3 and TRBJ2-1, with a possible D match to TRBD1 (5 bases). Looked up from germline, CDR1 is LGHNA and CDR2 is YSLEER. This CDR3 is built from 15 residues. Deletions cut 0 bases from V and 4 bases from J, with 10 bases between. The CDR3 DNA is TGCGCCAGCAGCCAAGAAAGTGACAGTTACAATGAGCAGTTCTTC. Encoded protein: CASSQESDSYNEQFF.

The V and J genes are TRBV19 and TRBJ1-4; no clear D gene. Trimming took 2 bases from V and 3 from J, leaving 7 bases between them. Per germline, CDR1 LNHDA and CDR2 SQIVND (reference sequence). This CDR3 has 14 residues. CDR3 bases: TGTGCCAGTAGTATAAGCTATTCTAATGAAAAACTGTTTTTT. It codes for CASSISYSNEKLFF.

The V gene is TRBV7-9, the J gene TRBJ2-3; 7 nucleotides line up with TRBD1. After removal of 1 base from V and 4 bases from J, the junction contained 2 bases not matched to a gene. The V gene's germline CDR1 is SEHNR and CDR2 FQNEAQ (reference sequence). This CDR3 has 14 amino acids. The CDR3 bases are TGTGCCAGCAGCTTAGGACAGGGTCCAGATACGCAGTATTTT. This encodes CASSLGQGPDTQYF.

This chain links TRBV6-1 with TRBJ1-4; D may be TRBD1 (5 bases). The ends were cut back, 4 bases at V and 3 bases at J, with 9 bases in the middle. CDR3 length: 14 amino acids. Per germline, CDR1 MNHNS and CDR2 SASEGT. In DNA form, the CDR3 reads TGTGCCAGCAGTGCACAGGCTCCTAATGAAAAACTGTTTTTT. As protein: CASSAQAPNEKLFF.

The chain joins TRBV18 to TRBJ2-1; TRBD1 agrees at 7 bases. Germline assignment: CDR1 KGHSH and CDR2 LQKENI. This CDR3 has 15 amino acids. Trimming removed 2 bases from V and 6 bases from J; junction bases left unmatched: 7. The CDR3 loop reads CASSPKQGPLNEQFF. The DNA of the CDR3 is TGTGCCAGCTCACCAAAACAGGGGCCCCTCAATGAGCAGTTCTTC.

The chain recombines TRBV18 with TRBJ2-7; 10 bases map to TRBD2. Germline CDR1 is KGHSH and CDR2 is LQKENI. This CDR3 region has 15 residues. The trim removed 3 bases at V and 4 bases at J, leaving 6 bases unmatched. The CDR3 DNA is TGTGCCAGCTCACCTCTAGCGGGAGACTCTTACGAGCAGTACTTC. Translation: CASSPLAGDSYEQYF.

The genes are TRBV28 and TRBJ1-1; TRBD1 agrees at 7 bases. The J segment lost 1 base and the V segment lost 6 bases, leaving 8 bases of the junction unmatched. The V gene's germline CDR1 is MDHEN and CDR2 SYDVKM. The CDR3 covers 15 residues. The CDR3 DNA reads TGTGCCAGCAGCCCCTTCCGGGACAGGAACACTGAAGCTTTCTTT. Protein: CASSPFRDRNTEAFF.

CDR3 in DNA: TGTGCCAGCAGTTTCCTGACAGGCGGGTATGGCTACACCTTC. Residues: CASSFLTGGYGYTF. The V and J genes are TRBV28 and TRBJ1-2; D is perhaps TRBD1 (6 bases). Trimming removed 3 bases at V and 5 bases at J, with 13 bases between. Germline loops: CDR1 MDHEN, CDR2 SYDVKM. The CDR3 has 14 amino acids.

This clone turned up a few times. V usage is TRBV2 and J usage is TRBJ1-4; D uncertain. The CDR3 sequence is 16 residues long. Trimming pared 7 bases from V and 0 bases from J, leaving 15 bases between. The germline gives CDR1 SNHLY, CDR2 FYNNEI. CDR3 in DNA: TGTGCCAGCACCCCCTGGCGGGTCACAACTAATGAAAAACTGTTTTTT. Encoded protein: CASTPWRVTTNEKLFF.

The chain combines TRBV30 with TRBJ2-7; 9 bases are shared with TRBD2. This CDR3 region has 12 residues. The germline V gene has CDR1 GTSNPN and CDR2 SVGIG (reference sequence). Trimming at V came to 2 bases and at J to 9 bases, leaving 5 bases not matched to a gene. In DNA, the CDR3 is TGTGCCTGGAGTTCGGCGGGAGGGTTGCAGTACTTC. This gives the protein CAWSSAGGLQYF.

The CDR3 bases are TGTGCCAGCAGTTCCCCGGGACAGGGGGCATCATGGGAGACCCAGTACTTC. Translation: CASSSPGQGASWETQYF. This sequence joins TRBV28 and TRBJ2-5, with 12 positions matching TRBD1. The length of the CDR3 is 17 residues. Germline loops: CDR1 MDHEN, CDR2 SYDVKM. V lost 4 bases, J lost 5 bases, and 11 bases stayed unmatched.